This T cell receptor (beta chain) was sequenced in a study of Graves' ophthalmopathy and Graves' hyperthyroidism. Aged 18 to 65, the patients with hyperthyroidism had under 2 months' duration and were newly diagnosed. Study-wide findings and caveats: Thyroid clonotypes that were expanded above 0.001 frequency mostly also appeared in blood.

This clonotype has at least ten counts. Its antigen is unidentified. The authors amplified TCR beta CDR3 regions from RNA transcripts. First-round RT-PCR relied on HTBI primers, and a second-round multiplex PCR came next. TCRdb called the multiplex PCR reads again in MiXCR, with one record for every CDR3 protein. This table holds 500,000 to 700,000 distinct CDR3 sequences, about 40% found once. This CDR3 has 13 amino acids. Per the germline V gene, CDR1 is SGHTA and CDR2 is FQGNSA. V lost 5 bases, J lost 1 base, and 8 bases lay in between. The rearrangement uses TRBV7-2 and TRBJ1-1; D gene uncertain. Sequencing input: peripheral blood or thyroid tissue (not recorded which). The receptor's source is an adult man with Graves' hyperthyroidism. The CDR3 reads CASSIRKNTEAFF. For the CDR3, the DNA is TGTGCCAGCAGCATACGCAAGAACACTGAAGCTTTCTTT. The variable domain in full, with the rest retrieved from reference TRBV7-2 and TRBJ1-1, is GAGVSQSPSNKVTEKGKDVELRCDPISGHTALYWYRQSLGQGLEFLIYFQGNSAPDKSGLPSDRFSAERTGGSVSTLTIQRTQQEDSAVYLCASSIRKNTEAFFGQGTRLTVV.